The 28 T cell receptor beta chains listed next were all sequenced from one sample in a study of blood T cell repertoires in COVID-19. TCRdb keeps only in-frame clones here, not all; method: immunoSEQ multiplex PCR. The profile shows some 260,000 clones, about 86% of them singletons. The sample taken for sequencing was peripheral blood. These receptors were collected from a man at least 80 years old with acute or convalescent COVID-19.

V usage is TRBV6-5 and J usage is TRBJ1-1, with D possibly being TRBD1 (6 bases). Between the trimmed V and J ends, which lost 8 bases and 1 base, there was a span of 11 bases. CDR1 MNHEY and CDR2 SVGAGI come from the germline V gene. There are 13 residues in the CDR3. The CDR3 protein is CASRTTGNTEAFF. The CDR3 coding sequence is TGTGCCAGCCGGACGACAGGGAACACTGAAGCTTTCTTT.

The CDR3 DNA sequence: TGTGCCAGCGGAGGAGGGACAGCGTCTTTCTATGGCTACACCTTC. This sequence encodes CASGGGTASFYGYTF. The V call is TRBV3-1 (or the pseudogene TRBV3-2), the J call TRBJ1-2; 7 nucleotides line up with TRBD1. J gave up 4 bases and V 8 bases, and 13 bases lay outside the gene matches. This CDR3 region has 15 residues. Germline CDR1 and CDR2: LGHDT and YNNKEL (reference sequence).

This clone turned up a few times. The chain has TRBV12-5 and TRBJ2-7; 7 bases match TRBD1. Germline V gene sequence: CDR1 LGHNT, CDR2 FRNRAP. This CDR3 spans 17 amino acids. Trimming at V came to 1 base and at J to 3 bases, leaving 12 bases not matched to a gene. CDR3 nucleotides: TGTGCTAGTGGTTTGGACCGTAGACCGGGACAGTACTACGAGCAGTACTTC. This translates into CASGLDRRPGQYYEQYF.

The genes are TRBV28 and TRBJ2-5; no definite D call. The CDR3 is 11 amino acids. CDR1 is MDHEN, CDR2 SYDVKM, per germline. V shed 6 bases and J shed 7 bases, with 9 bases lying between them. The CDR3 DNA is TGTGCCAGCAGGCACCTAGGGACCCAGTACTTC. Protein sequence: CASRHLGTQYF.

The J gene is TRBJ1-2, the V gene TRBV4-2; 10 bases agree with TRBD1. V was clipped by 4 bases and J by 1 base; unmatched bases: 6. The V gene's germline CDR1 is LGHNA and CDR2 YNFKEQ. This CDR3 has 16 amino acids. In nucleotides, the CDR3 is TGTGCCAGCAGCCGAAGCGGGACAGGGGTTAACTATGGCTACACCTTC. Translation gives CASSRSGTGVNYGYTF.

This chain links TRBV19 with TRBJ1-6, with D possibly matching TRBD1 (6 bases). Germline V gives CDR1 LNHDA, CDR2 SQIVND (reference sequence). CDR3 size: 16 residues. Trimming took off 3 bases at V and 10 bases at J, with 19 bases between the two ends. CDR3 sequence: CASSINLQGLGSPLHF. The CDR3 DNA follows: TGTGCCAGTAGTATTAACCTACAGGGTTTGGGATCACCCCTCCACTTT.

The chain recombines TRBV15 with TRBJ2-7; a weak D match, TRBD1 (6 bases). CDR3 length: 14 amino acids. Trimming left V 3 bases short and J 2 bases short, with 11 bases between. Germline values: CDR1 LNHNV, CDR2 YYDKDF (reference sequence). The CDR3 region is CATSRDSRAYEQYF. The DNA of the CDR3 is TGTGCCACCAGCAGGGACAGCAGAGCCTACGAGCAGTACTTC.

In its sample, this clone was seen a few times. The chain links TRBV11-2 to TRBJ2-7, with D perhaps TRBD1 (5 bases). Per the germline V gene, CDR1 is SGHAT and CDR2 is FQNNGV. V lost 4 bases and J 2 bases, leaving 15 bases between the germline ends. This CDR3 is 15 amino acids long. The CDR3 DNA sequence: TGTGCCAGCAGCTCTCTTAGGGGCAGACCCTACGAGCAGTACTTC. The encoded protein is CASSSLRGRPYEQYF.

V is TRBV24-1 and J is TRBJ2-1; 9 positions match TRBD2. Germline V lookup: CDR1 KGHDR, CDR2 SFDVKD. The V gene end was trimmed by 3 bases and the J gene end by 4 bases; junction bases not matched to a gene: 6. The CDR3 consists of 16 residues. CDR3 residues: CATSDHLAGPYNEQFF. CDR3 sequence (DNA): TGTGCCACCAGTGATCATCTAGCGGGACCTTACAATGAGCAGTTCTTC.

This chain links TRBV19 with TRBJ2-2; 9 positions match TRBD2. CDR3 length: 18 residues. Germline V gene data show CDR1 as LNHDA and CDR2 as SQIVND (reference sequence). Germline trimming cut 6 bases from V and 7 bases from J; bases unmatched to any gene: 18. The CDR3 protein is CASSPKSLAGGPGGELFF. As DNA, the CDR3 is TGTGCCAGTAGCCCCAAATCCCTGGCGGGAGGGCCTGGCGGGGAGCTGTTTTTT.

This chain uses TRBV6-5 with TRBJ1-2; no clear D gene. The CDR3 has 15 amino acids. Germline loops: CDR1 MNHEY, CDR2 SVGAGI. V lost 2 bases, J lost 9 bases, and 19 bases lay in between. The CDR3 coding sequence is TGTGCCAGCAGTTACAGATCCGGAACCGGGTATCGCTACACCTTC. The encoded protein is CASSYRSGTGYRYTF.

J is TRBJ2-1 and V is TRBV3-1 (or the pseudogene TRBV3-2), with 7 positions matching TRBD2. Germline CDR1 is LGHDT and CDR2 is YNNKEL (reference sequence). The CDR3 contains 11 residues. The trim removed 3 bases at V and 14 bases at J, leaving 4 bases unmatched. CDR3 nucleotides: TGTGCCAGCAGCCAGGGAGGGGCGAAGTTCTTC. Its protein is CASSQGGAKFF.

This clone was counted only a few times. This sequence joins TRBV2 and TRBJ2-1; 8 bases line up with TRBD1. CDR1 is SNHLY and CDR2 is FYNNEI in the germline V gene. The CDR3 length is 13 residues. After removal of 7 bases from V and 10 bases from J, the junction contained 9 bases not matched to a gene. CDR3 nucleotides: TGTGCCAGCACTGACTCCAGGGGGCGCGAGCAGTTCTTC. This codes for CASTDSRGREQFF.

The CDR3 loop is CASSLTSGNTGELFF. The DNA of the CDR3 is TGTGCCAGCAGCCTTACTAGTGGGAACACCGGGGAGCTGTTTTTT. The V call is TRBV7-3, the J call TRBJ2-2; a weak D match, TRBD2 (5 bases). This CDR3 is 15 amino acids long. Between the trimmed V and J ends, which lost 5 bases and 1 base, there was a span of 11 bases. CDR1 and CDR2 from the germline V gene are SGHTA and FQGTGA.

The chain links TRBV11-1 to TRBJ2-7, with TRBD1 matching 10 bases. V lost 4 bases to trimming and J lost 5 bases; unmatched junction nucleotides: 8. Germline CDR1 reads SGHAT; CDR2 reads FQDESV (reference sequence). The CDR3 consists of 15 residues. CDR3 protein: CASSSPGQGSDEQYF. The CDR3 DNA sequence: TGTGCCAGCAGCTCTCCGGGACAGGGGAGCGACGAGCAGTACTTC.

The chain employs TRBV2 and TRBJ1-5; weak D call: TRBD1 (5 bases). Looked up from germline, CDR1 is SNHLY and CDR2 is FYNNEI. The CDR3 covers 14 residues. Trimming shortened V by 0 bases and J by 6 bases, and 9 bases separated the two germline ends. CDR3 bases: TGTGCCAGCAGTGAAGCGTCGGGGGGTCAGCCCCAGCATTTT. It yields the protein CASSEASGGQPQHF.

Remarks on this clone: Sequence at one end of the junction differs from germline and may be a read error. This chain connects TRBV24-1 to TRBJ2-7, with D unresolved. The germline CDR1 and CDR2 sequences are KGHDR and SFDVKD. The CDR3 loop spans 13 amino acids. CDR3 sequence (DNA): TGTGCCACCAGTGAAGGCTGGGCCTATGAGCAGTACTTC. This codes for CATSEGWAYEQYF.

This clone was counted between two and nine times. Other DNA sequences in this specimen translate into the identical CDR3. The CDR3 protein is CATSDPGTGGYEQYF. The DNA of the CDR3 is TGTGCCACCAGTGATCCCGGGACAGGGGGGTACGAGCAGTACTTC. The rearrangement links TRBV24-1 to TRBJ2-7, with 11 bases matching TRBD1. Germline loops: CDR1 KGHDR, CDR2 SFDVKD. Trimming at V came to 3 bases and at J to 4 bases, leaving 4 bases not matched to a gene. This CDR3 is 15 amino acids long.

The CDR3 is CASTPGSGELFF. In DNA form, the CDR3 reads TGTGCCAGCACCCCGGGGTCCGGGGAGCTGTTTTTT. V gene TRBV7-3 combines with J gene TRBJ2-2; the D gene is possibly TRBD2 (5 bases). V lost 7 bases and J lost 6, with 9 bases in between. Germline loops: CDR1 SGHTA, CDR2 FQGTGA. There are 12 residues in the CDR3.

The CDR3 spells CATSDTGGGGNQPQHF. DNA of the CDR3: TGTGCCACCAGTGATACAGGGGGGGGAGGTAATCAGCCCCAGCATTTT. This chain connects TRBV24-1 to TRBJ1-5, with TRBD1 matching 8 bases. The CDR3 is made up of 16 amino acids. Germline CDR1 and CDR2: KGHDR and SFDVKD. V dropped 3 bases and J dropped 4; count of bases not matched to a gene: 7.

Only a few counts were recorded for this clone. Distinct nucleotide sequences in the sample also encode this CDR3. The rearrangement joins TRBV30 to TRBJ1-5, with D unclear. Germline V gene data show CDR1 as GTSNPN and CDR2 as SVGIG (reference sequence). The CDR3 contains 13 residues. V was cut by 0 bases and J by 2 bases, with 5 bases left in between. The CDR3, as DNA: TGTGCCTGGAGTGTGGCGGGCAATCAGCCCCAGCATTTT. Translated: CAWSVAGNQPQHF.

The chain uses TRBV27 and TRBJ2-2; 15 bases line up with TRBD2. From germline, CDR1 is MNHEY and CDR2 SMNVEV (reference sequence). V shed 5 bases and J 4 bases; nucleotides not matched to a gene: 5. The CDR3 is 17 amino acids. The CDR3 nucleotides read TGTGCCAGCAGTCACGGGACTAGCGGGGGGTCCACCGGGGAGCTGTTTTTT. The encoded protein is CASSHGTSGGSTGELFF.

The chain couples TRBV24-1 to TRBJ2-3; no firm D call. In germline, CDR1 is KGHDR, CDR2 SFDVKD. The CDR3 is made up of 15 amino acids. Between the trimmed V and J ends, which lost 4 bases and 0 bases, there was a span of 10 bases. Written as DNA, the CDR3 is TGTGCCACCAGTGACTCCGACACGAGCACAGATACGCAGTATTTT. It codes for CATSDSDTSTDTQYF.

This clone has more than one count but fewer than ten. The chain combines TRBV28 with TRBJ1-2; 7 positions agree with TRBD1. Germline trimming cut 6 bases from V and 4 bases from J; bases unmatched to any gene: 5. CDR1 MDHEN and CDR2 SYDVKM come from the germline V gene. This CDR3 contains 13 residues. CDR3 nucleotide sequence: TGTGCCAGCAGCGTACAGGGGTCCTATGGCTACACCTTC. Translation gives CASSVQGSYGYTF.

This clone has a handful of counts. The chain has TRBV18 and TRBJ2-7; D remains ambiguous. This CDR3 contains 13 residues. V dropped 6 bases and J dropped 6 bases, with 15 bases sitting between them. Germline V lookup: CDR1 KGHSH, CDR2 LQKENI. CDR3 nucleotides: TGTGCCAGCTCCCGAGGTTCGGTACGCGAGCAGTACTTC. Its protein product is CASSRGSVREQYF.

This chain uses TRBV19 with TRBJ2-3; perhaps TRBD1 as D (5 bases). The V gene's germline CDR1 is LNHDA and CDR2 SQIVND (reference sequence). This CDR3 contains 16 residues. The V gene lost 4 bases and the J gene lost 4 bases, with 18 bases spanning the gap. The DNA for the CDR3 is TGTGCCAGTAGTACCTCTAGGTTGGGGCCCGCAGATACGCAGTATTTT. Translated, it gives CASSTSRLGPADTQYF. The full variable domain, completed using reference TRBV19 and TRBJ2-3, is DGGITQSPKYLFRKEGQNVTLSCEQNLNHDAMYWYRQDPGQGLRLIYYSQIVNDFQKGDIAEGYSVSREKKESFPLTVTSAQKNPTAFYLCASSTSRLGPADTQYFGPGTRLTVL.

The chain joins TRBV5-1 to TRBJ1-3; D may be TRBD1 (5 bases). The CDR3 is made up of 14 amino acids. The V end lost 4 bases, the J end lost 2 bases, and 10 bases lay between the germline ends. Germline V CDR1 and CDR2: SGHRS, YFSETQ. The CDR3 DNA reads as TGCGCCAGCAGCCTTGGGGGGGCTGGAAACACCATATATTTT. It codes for CASSLGGAGNTIYF.

In this sample, this clone turned up once. The chain employs TRBV7-9 and TRBJ2-5, with a tentative D call TRBD2 (5 bases). Germline CDR1 reads SEHNR; CDR2 reads FQNEAQ (reference sequence). CDR3 size: 15 residues. Trimming pared 0 bases from V and 4 bases from J, leaving 12 bases between. The CDR3 coding sequence is TGTGCCAGCAGCTTAGCCGCTAGCAGTTCAGAGACCCAGTACTTC. It is translated as CASSLAASSSETQYF.